This T cell receptor (beta chain) was sequenced for a study of CD4 T cells in relation to SARS-CoV-2 and coronaviruses. Study overall: TCR beta CDR3s were sequenced after approximately nine-day antigen culture of PBMCs.

Broader study findings: Samples before the pandemic and after infection were not matched within any donor. About 65% of donors had memory CD4+ clonotypes crossrecognizing SARS-CoV-2 and common cold coronavirus spike.

With regard to this clone: Its antigen is unknown.

Unexposed donor CD4+ T cells date from about 2011-2019, before the COVID-19 pandemic. CD4+ T cells were isolated from the cells after more than 8 days of culture. Each well had a few million PBMCs in around 5% human AB serum with IL-2. Assay used: immunoSEQ multiplex PCR; TCRdb lists only in-frame clones, some missing. This table has some 22,000 clones, about 70% appearing once. V was clipped by 1 base and J by 0 bases, with 16 bases between them. The CDR3 covers 17 residues. Germline assignment: CDR1 LNHDA and CDR2 SQIVND (reference sequence). This receptor was taken from a human donor in good health. This chain links TRBV19 with TRBJ2-7, with a weak D call TRBD2 (5 bases). Sequencing used CD4+ T cells from PBMCs, cultured in vitro. CDR3: CASSIGRANRDSYEQYF. In DNA, the CDR3 is TGTGCCAGTAGTATAGGGCGGGCCAATCGAGACTCCTACGAGCAGTACTTC.